The clone carrying this TCR beta chain showed up just a few times. These data are taken from a study of blood T cell repertoires in COVID-19. As for the study in general: T cells, B-cell-depleted T cells, or PBMCs provided the cDNA or gDNA that served as material.

Some clones are missing from TCRdb's copy, which holds only in-frame ones; the method was immunoSEQ multiplex PCR. The table has under 350,000 clones, around nine tenths seen once; the top ten hold under 2.5%. Clinical histories supplied by participants themselves formed the basis of cohort assignment. Per germline, CDR1 SEHNR and CDR2 FQNEAQ (reference sequence). The CDR3 has 12 amino acids. V lost 2 bases and J lost 6, with 4 bases in between. What was sequenced was PBMCs or T cells enriched from blood (not recorded which). The sequence was obtained from an older woman who had recovered from COVID-19. This chain joins TRBV7-9 and TRBJ2-2, with no clear D. The chain's CDR3 is CASSLYSGELFF. CDR3 sequence (DNA): TGTGCCAGCAGCTTATATTCCGGGGAGCTGTTTTTT.